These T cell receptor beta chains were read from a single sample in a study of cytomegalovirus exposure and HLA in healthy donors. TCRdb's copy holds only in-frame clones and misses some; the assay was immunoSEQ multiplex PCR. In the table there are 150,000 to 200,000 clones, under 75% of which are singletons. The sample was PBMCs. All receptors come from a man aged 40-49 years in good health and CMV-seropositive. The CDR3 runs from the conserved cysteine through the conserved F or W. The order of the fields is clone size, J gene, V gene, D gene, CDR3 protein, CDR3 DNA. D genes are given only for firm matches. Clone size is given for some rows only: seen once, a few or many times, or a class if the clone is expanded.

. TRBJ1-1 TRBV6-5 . CASRPGRGNTEAFF TGTGCCAGCAGACCTGGACGGGGGAACACTGAAGCTTTCTTT
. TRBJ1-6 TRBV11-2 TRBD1 CASSLEGQGSPLHF TGTGCCAGCAGCTTAGAGGGACAGGGTTCACCCCTCCACTTT
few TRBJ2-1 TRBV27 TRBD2 CASSLLTSGRTNEQFF TGTGCCAGCAGTCTACTGACTAGCGGCCGGACCAATGAGCAGTTCTTC
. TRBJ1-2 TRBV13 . CASSLWGQVPFFNGYTF TGTGCCAGCAGCTTATGGGGCCAGGTTCCCTTTTTCAATGGCTACACCTTC
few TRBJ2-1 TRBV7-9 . CASSLDRGGPNEQFF TGTGCCAGCAGCTTAGACAGGGGGGGCCCCAATGAGCAGTTCTTC
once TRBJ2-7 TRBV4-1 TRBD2 CASSQLGGGSLPYEQYF TGCGCCAGCAGCCAATTAGGCGGGGGGTCCCTCCCCTACGAGCAGTACTTC
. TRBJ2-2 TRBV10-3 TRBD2 CAISVLAETGELFF TGTGCCATCAGTGTGCTAGCGGAAACCGGGGAGCTGTTTTTT
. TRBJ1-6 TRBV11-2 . CASSLGGPGGSPLHF TGTGCCAGCAGCTTAGGGGGCCCCGGGGGATCACCCCTCCACTTT
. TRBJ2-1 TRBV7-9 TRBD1 CASSHPGQVNNEQFF TGTGCCAGCAGCCATCCGGGACAGGTAAACAATGAGCAGTTCTTC
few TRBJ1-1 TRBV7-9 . CASSFRALNTEAFF TGTGCCAGCAGCTTCAGGGCGTTGAACACTGAAGCTTTCTTT
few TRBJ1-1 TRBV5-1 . CASSLNPGMNTEAFF TGCGCCAGCAGCTTGAATCCGGGGATGAACACTGAAGCTTTCTTT
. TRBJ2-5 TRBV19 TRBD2 CASSTPSGGAETQYF TGTGCCAGTAGTACCCCTAGCGGGGGGGCGGAGACCCAGTACTTC
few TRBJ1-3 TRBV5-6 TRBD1 CASSVRTGDLRNTIYF TGTGCCAGCAGCGTCAGGACAGGGGATCTTCGAAACACCATATATTTT
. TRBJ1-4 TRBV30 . CAWGRGLTNEKLFF TGTGCCTGGGGAAGGGGGTTGACTAATGAAAAACTGTTTTTT
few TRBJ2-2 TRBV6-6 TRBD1 CASRRDRGTGELFF TGTGCCAGCAGACGGGACAGGGGCACCGGGGAGCTGTTTTTT
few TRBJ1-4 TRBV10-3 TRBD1 CAISGGQAVTNEKLFF TGTGCCATCAGTGGGGGACAGGCGGTTACTAATGAAAAACTGTTTTTT
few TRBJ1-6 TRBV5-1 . CASSLEAAACPLHF TGCGCCAGCAGCTTGGAGGCAGCGGCCTGCCCCCTCCACTTT
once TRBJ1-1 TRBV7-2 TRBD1 CASSPRTGDAFF TGTGCCAGCAGCCCGCGGACAGGGGACGCTTTCTTT
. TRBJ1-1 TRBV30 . CAWSVGGTLNTEAFF TGTGCCTGGAGCGTAGGGGGAACCCTGAACACTGAAGCTTTCTTT
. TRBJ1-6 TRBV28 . CASIPGKEGSPLHF TGTGCCAGCATCCCCGGGAAGGAGGGTTCACCCCTCCACTTT
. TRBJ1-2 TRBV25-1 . CASSSGTTNPTNYGYTF TGTGCCAGCAGCTCAGGGACAACAAACCCAACTAACTATGGCTACACCTTC
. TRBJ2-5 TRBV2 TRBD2 CASSEGLAEETQYF TGTGCCAGCAGTGAGGGGCTAGCGGAAGAGACCCAGTACTTC
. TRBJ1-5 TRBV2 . CASSPGGANQPQHF TGTGCCAGCAGTCCCGGGGGAGCCAATCAGCCCCAGCATTTT
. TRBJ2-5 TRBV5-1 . CASSLRGTYQDTQYF TGCGCCAGCAGCTTGAGGGGGACCTACCAAGATACCCAGTACTTC
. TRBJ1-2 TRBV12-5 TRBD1 CASAPSGQGRNYGYTF TGTGCTAGTGCCCCCTCAGGACAGGGGAGGAACTATGGCTACACCTTC
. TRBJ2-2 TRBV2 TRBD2 CASSRRGGGDGELFF TGTGCCAGCAGTCGACGGGGGGGAGGTGACGGGGAGCTGTTTTTT
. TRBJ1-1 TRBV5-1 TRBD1 CASSRDSNTEAFF TGCGCCAGCAGCCGGGACAGCAACACTGAAGCTTTCTTT
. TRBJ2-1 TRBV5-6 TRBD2 CASSLLASGGLSSYNEQFF TGTGCCAGCAGCTTGCTGGCTAGCGGGGGGCTGAGCTCCTACAATGAGCAGTTCTTC
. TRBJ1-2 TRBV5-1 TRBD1 CASRQTGGCGYTF TGCGCCAGCAGACAGACAGGGGGTTGTGGCTACACCTTC
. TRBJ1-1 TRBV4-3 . CASSQSGYTEAFF TGCGCCAGCAGCCAATCAGGGTACACTGAAGCTTTCTTT
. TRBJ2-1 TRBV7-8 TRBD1 CASSLDFGSPQGVASNEQFF TGTGCCAGCAGCTTAGATTTCGGCAGTCCCCAGGGGGTAGCGTCCAATGAGCAGTTCTTC
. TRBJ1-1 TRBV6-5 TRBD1 CASSTMNRGPEAFF TGTGCCAGCAGTACGATGAACAGGGGCCCTGAAGCTTTCTTT
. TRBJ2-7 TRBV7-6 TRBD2 CASSLGPGLAGVNYEQYF TGTGCCAGCAGCTTAGGCCCCGGACTAGCGGGGGTTAACTACGAGCAGTACTTC
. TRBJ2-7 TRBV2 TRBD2 CASRNGPAGDEQYF TGTGCCAGCCGGAACGGACCTGCGGGAGACGAGCAGTACTTC
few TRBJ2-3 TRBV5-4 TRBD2 CASSFGGESPRTDTQYF TGTGCCAGCAGCTTCGGGGGGGAGAGCCCCCGCACAGATACGCAGTATTTT
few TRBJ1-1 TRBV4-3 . CASSQASSAEAFF TGCGCCAGCAGCCAAGCCTCTTCGGCTGAAGCTTTCTTT
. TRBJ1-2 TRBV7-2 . CASIIRTRGNYGYTF TGTGCCAGCATCATTCGGACAAGGGGCAACTATGGCTACACCTTC
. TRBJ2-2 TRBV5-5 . CASSLVGAPNTGELFF TGTGCCAGCAGCTTGGTGGGGGCCCCGAACACCGGGGAGCTGTTTTTT
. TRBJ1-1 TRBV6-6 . CASQAAGSTEAFF TGTGCCAGCCAGGCGGCAGGGTCAACTGAAGCTTTCTTT
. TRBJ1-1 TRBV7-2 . CASSFRQDEAFF TGTGCCAGCAGCTTTAGACAGGATGAAGCTTTCTTT
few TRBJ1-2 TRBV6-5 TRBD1 CASSYVGTGDYGYTF TGTGCCAGCAGTTACGTCGGGACAGGAGACTATGGCTACACCTTC
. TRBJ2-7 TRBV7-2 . CASSLYLSNYEQYF TGTGCCAGCAGCTTATATCTCAGTAACTACGAGCAGTACTTC
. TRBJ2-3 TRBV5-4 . CASSREPTDTQYF TGTGCCAGCAGCCGGGAGCCCACAGATACGCAGTATTTT
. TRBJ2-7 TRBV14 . CASSQATVYEQYF TGTGCCAGCAGCCAAGCAACAGTTTACGAGCAGTACTTC